Below, 18 T cell receptor beta chains from the same sample are listed, as sequenced in a study of blood T cell repertoires in COVID-19 (dated by TCRdb to the early 2020s). Library preparation employed the immunoSEQ multiplex PCR assay. TCRdb took over this immuneACCESS table, retaining in-frame rearrangements with V and J assigned. Such tables are incomplete; in checked studies, under half of the missing clones stem from an unresolved V gene, and the remainder is unexplained. In this sample the table shows 250,000 to 350,000 clones, roughly 90% of which occur a single time. In total, the top ten clones hold 1.7% of the sample. Material for sequencing was PBMCs or T cells enriched from blood (not recorded which). The receptors here all came from a woman under 30 with acute COVID-19.

The genes are TRBV4-2 and TRBJ1-2, with 8 bases identical to TRBD1. Losses at the gene ends were 2 bases for V and 2 bases for J; bases not matched to a gene: 7. This CDR3 has 16 amino acids. CDR1 LGHNA and CDR2 YNFKEQ come from the germline V gene. The CDR3 coding sequence is TGTGCCAGCAGCCAAACCCGGACAGGGCGGAACTATGGCTACACCTTC. This translates into CASSQTRTGRNYGYTF.

The chain has TRBV12-3 or TRBV12-4 and TRBJ2-7; D not certain. The CDR3 runs 13 residues. V dropped 2 bases and J dropped 6 bases, with 11 bases sitting between them. The CDR3 coding sequence is TGTGCCAGCAGTTTAACGCCAGAGCGCGAGCAGTACTTC. Protein product: CASSLTPEREQYF.

This rearrangement joins TRBV11-2 to TRBJ2-3, with D possibly being TRBD2 (5 bases). CDR1 is SGHAT, CDR2 FQNNGV, per germline. The V gene lost 8 bases and the J gene lost 4 bases, with 19 bases spanning the gap. This CDR3 is built from 15 residues. The CDR3 reads CASSWEILSADTQYF. CDR3 DNA sequence: TGTGCCAGCTCCTGGGAGATCCTAAGCGCAGATACGCAGTATTTT.

The chain carries TRBV9 and TRBJ1-1, with TRBD1 as a possible D gene (5 bases). CDR1 and CDR2 (germline): SGDLS, YYNGEE. The CDR3 is 13 amino acids. V lost 3 bases, J lost 6 bases, and 12 bases lay in between. CDR3 loop: CASSEDWDSEAFF. The CDR3 nucleotides are TGTGCCAGCAGCGAGGACTGGGACTCTGAAGCTTTCTTT. The variable domain in full, completed from reference TRBV9 and TRBJ1-1, reads DSGVTQTPKHLITATGQRVTLRCSPRSGDLSVYWYQQSLDQGLQFLIQYYNGEERAKGNILERFSAQQFPDLHSELNLSSLELGDSALYFCASSEDWDSEAFFGQGTRLTVV.

The chain uses TRBV2 and TRBJ1-2, with D unclear. With 1 base removed from V and 1 base from J, the gap between germline ends came to 7 bases. CDR1 and CDR2 from the germline V gene are SNHLY and FYNNEI. There are 14 residues in the CDR3. In DNA form, the CDR3 reads TGTGCCAGCAGTGAAGTATCCAGTAACTATGGCTACACCTTC. It yields the protein CASSEVSSNYGYTF.

J is TRBJ1-3 and V is TRBV5-6; TRBD1 matches 7 bases. This CDR3 spans 13 amino acids. J lost 2 bases, V lost 4 bases, and 0 bases had no gene match. CDR1 SGHDT and CDR2 YYEEEE come from the germline V gene. This CDR3 is CASSTGAGNTIYF. The DNA of the CDR3 is TGTGCCAGCAGCACAGGGGCTGGAAACACCATATATTTT. Filled out from reference TRBV5-6 and TRBJ1-3, the complete variable domain reads DAGVTQSPTHLIKTRGQQVTLRCSPKSGHDTVSWYQQALGQGPQFIFQYYEEEERQRGNFPDRFSGHQFPNYSSELNVNALLLGDSALYLCASSTGAGNTIYFGEGSWLTVV.

Written as DNA, the CDR3 is TGTGCCAGCAGTAACCTGGGGGGCGAGCAGTACTTC. The encoded protein is CASSNLGGEQYF. The V call is TRBV6-5, the J call TRBJ2-7; perhaps TRBD2 as D (6 bases). The CDR3 sequence is 12 residues long. Looked up from germline, CDR1 is MNHEY and CDR2 is SVGAGI. The germline V and J ends were trimmed by 5 bases and 6 bases, with 11 bases remaining between them.

The chain couples TRBV7-9 to TRBJ1-2; D is ambiguous. V shed 2 bases and J shed 1 base, with 8 bases lying between them. The length of the CDR3 is 14 residues. Germline assignment: CDR1 SEHNR and CDR2 FQNEAQ (reference sequence). The CDR3 protein is CASSLRGGNYGYTF. The CDR3 DNA is TGTGCCAGCAGCTTACGGGGAGGTAACTATGGCTACACCTTC.

This clone was observed a single time. This rearrangement joins TRBV4-3 to TRBJ2-2, with 9 bases aligning to TRBD1. Germline-derived CDR1 and CDR2 are LGHNA and YSLEER. Trimming took 0 bases from V and 6 from J; bases not matched to a gene: 5. The CDR3 is 16 amino acids. CDR3 loop: CASSQEKRDRAGELFF. The CDR3 DNA follows: TGCGCCAGCAGCCAAGAGAAGCGGGACAGGGCCGGGGAGCTGTTTTTT.

The V call is TRBV2, the J call TRBJ1-4; D remains ambiguous. In germline, CDR1 is SNHLY, CDR2 FYNNEI. V dropped 5 bases and J dropped 0 bases, with 10 bases sitting between them. This CDR3 has 15 residues. CDR3 coding DNA: TGTGCCAGCAGTCCCCAGCGGGCAACTAATGAAAAACTGTTTTTT. Translating gives CASSPQRATNEKLFF.

The J gene is TRBJ1-1, the V gene TRBV28; maybe TRBD1 (5 bases). Germline CDR1 is MDHEN and CDR2 is SYDVKM. The V and J ends lost 7 bases and 1 base respectively, with 16 bases between them. The CDR3 contains 15 residues. CDR3 amino acids: CASTPGGSANTEAFF. The CDR3 DNA reads TGTGCCAGCACACCGGGGGGTTCCGCGAACACTGAAGCTTTCTTT.

The chain recombines TRBV15 with TRBJ2-2, with 8 bases that match TRBD1. J lost 3 bases, V lost 2 bases, and 11 bases had no gene match. CDR1 LNHNV and CDR2 YYDKDF come from the germline V gene (reference sequence). The CDR3 is 18 amino acids. The CDR3, as DNA: TGTGCCACCAGCAGAAACCCGAGGACAGGGTGGGACACCGGGGAGCTGTTTTTT. Encoded protein: CATSRNPRTGWDTGELFF.

The gene calls are TRBV7-9 and TRBJ1-4; D call uncertain. V lost 4 bases, J lost 4 bases, and 10 bases lay in between. Looked up from germline, CDR1 is SEHNR and CDR2 is FQNEAQ (reference sequence). CDR3 size: 14 residues. CDR3 in amino acids: CASSSAVINEKLFF. CDR3 coding DNA: TGTGCCAGCAGCTCCGCAGTCATTAATGAAAAACTGTTTTTT.

This clone has a single count. Here the CDR3 reads CAISDQVNYGYTF. The CDR3 DNA reads as TGTGCCATCAGTGACCAGGTCAACTATGGCTACACCTTC. The V gene is TRBV10-3, the J gene TRBJ1-2; no firm D call. The germline V and J ends were trimmed by 3 bases and 2 bases, with 7 bases remaining between them. This CDR3 has 13 amino acids. CDR1 and CDR2 (germline): ENHRY, SYGVKD.

The table lists this clone with a count of one. The chain has TRBV4-2 and TRBJ2-7, with 7 positions matching TRBD1. The CDR3 spans 14 residues. V was clipped by 6 bases and J by 2 bases; unmatched bases: 7. Per the germline V gene, CDR1 is LGHNA and CDR2 is YNFKEQ. CDR3 amino acids: CASRQSGTAYEQYF. DNA of the CDR3: TGTGCCAGCAGGCAATCCGGGACAGCCTACGAGCAGTACTTC.

CDR3 in DNA: TGTGCCAGCAGTCCCCCACAGGGGGCGCGGGATCAGCCCCAGCATTTT. Its protein product is CASSPPQGARDQPQHF. The chain joins TRBV28 to TRBJ1-5; 9 bases fit TRBD1. This CDR3 region has 16 residues. Germline CDR1 and CDR2: MDHEN and SYDVKM. V lost 5 bases to trimming and J lost 5 bases; unmatched junction nucleotides: 10. Supplemented by reference TRBV28 and TRBJ1-5, the full variable domain reads DVKVTQSSRYLVKRTGEKVFLECVQDMDHENMFWYRQDPGLGLRLIYFSYDVKMKEKGDIPEGYSVSREKKERFSLILESASTNQTSMYLCASSPPQGARDQPQHFGDGTRLSIL.

Only one count was recorded for this clone. This rearrangement joins TRBV16 to TRBJ1-5; weak D call: TRBD1 (5 bases). The CDR3 contains 13 residues. V was trimmed by 2 bases and J by 4 bases, leaving 6 bases between them. Germline assignment: CDR1 KGHSY and CDR2 FQNENV. As DNA, the CDR3 is TGTGCCAGCAGCCAACAGGGAAATCAGCCCCAGCATTTT. This codes for CASSQQGNQPQHF.

The gene calls are TRBV18 and TRBJ2-3; TRBD2 aligns across 9 bases. V lost 3 bases and J lost 2; bases outside the gene matches: 9. Per the germline V gene, CDR1 is KGHSH and CDR2 is LQKENI. The CDR3 has 17 amino acids. The CDR3 protein is CASSPLGLAFDTDTQYF. In DNA form, the CDR3 reads TGTGCCAGCTCACCCCTGGGACTAGCATTTGACACAGATACGCAGTATTTT.